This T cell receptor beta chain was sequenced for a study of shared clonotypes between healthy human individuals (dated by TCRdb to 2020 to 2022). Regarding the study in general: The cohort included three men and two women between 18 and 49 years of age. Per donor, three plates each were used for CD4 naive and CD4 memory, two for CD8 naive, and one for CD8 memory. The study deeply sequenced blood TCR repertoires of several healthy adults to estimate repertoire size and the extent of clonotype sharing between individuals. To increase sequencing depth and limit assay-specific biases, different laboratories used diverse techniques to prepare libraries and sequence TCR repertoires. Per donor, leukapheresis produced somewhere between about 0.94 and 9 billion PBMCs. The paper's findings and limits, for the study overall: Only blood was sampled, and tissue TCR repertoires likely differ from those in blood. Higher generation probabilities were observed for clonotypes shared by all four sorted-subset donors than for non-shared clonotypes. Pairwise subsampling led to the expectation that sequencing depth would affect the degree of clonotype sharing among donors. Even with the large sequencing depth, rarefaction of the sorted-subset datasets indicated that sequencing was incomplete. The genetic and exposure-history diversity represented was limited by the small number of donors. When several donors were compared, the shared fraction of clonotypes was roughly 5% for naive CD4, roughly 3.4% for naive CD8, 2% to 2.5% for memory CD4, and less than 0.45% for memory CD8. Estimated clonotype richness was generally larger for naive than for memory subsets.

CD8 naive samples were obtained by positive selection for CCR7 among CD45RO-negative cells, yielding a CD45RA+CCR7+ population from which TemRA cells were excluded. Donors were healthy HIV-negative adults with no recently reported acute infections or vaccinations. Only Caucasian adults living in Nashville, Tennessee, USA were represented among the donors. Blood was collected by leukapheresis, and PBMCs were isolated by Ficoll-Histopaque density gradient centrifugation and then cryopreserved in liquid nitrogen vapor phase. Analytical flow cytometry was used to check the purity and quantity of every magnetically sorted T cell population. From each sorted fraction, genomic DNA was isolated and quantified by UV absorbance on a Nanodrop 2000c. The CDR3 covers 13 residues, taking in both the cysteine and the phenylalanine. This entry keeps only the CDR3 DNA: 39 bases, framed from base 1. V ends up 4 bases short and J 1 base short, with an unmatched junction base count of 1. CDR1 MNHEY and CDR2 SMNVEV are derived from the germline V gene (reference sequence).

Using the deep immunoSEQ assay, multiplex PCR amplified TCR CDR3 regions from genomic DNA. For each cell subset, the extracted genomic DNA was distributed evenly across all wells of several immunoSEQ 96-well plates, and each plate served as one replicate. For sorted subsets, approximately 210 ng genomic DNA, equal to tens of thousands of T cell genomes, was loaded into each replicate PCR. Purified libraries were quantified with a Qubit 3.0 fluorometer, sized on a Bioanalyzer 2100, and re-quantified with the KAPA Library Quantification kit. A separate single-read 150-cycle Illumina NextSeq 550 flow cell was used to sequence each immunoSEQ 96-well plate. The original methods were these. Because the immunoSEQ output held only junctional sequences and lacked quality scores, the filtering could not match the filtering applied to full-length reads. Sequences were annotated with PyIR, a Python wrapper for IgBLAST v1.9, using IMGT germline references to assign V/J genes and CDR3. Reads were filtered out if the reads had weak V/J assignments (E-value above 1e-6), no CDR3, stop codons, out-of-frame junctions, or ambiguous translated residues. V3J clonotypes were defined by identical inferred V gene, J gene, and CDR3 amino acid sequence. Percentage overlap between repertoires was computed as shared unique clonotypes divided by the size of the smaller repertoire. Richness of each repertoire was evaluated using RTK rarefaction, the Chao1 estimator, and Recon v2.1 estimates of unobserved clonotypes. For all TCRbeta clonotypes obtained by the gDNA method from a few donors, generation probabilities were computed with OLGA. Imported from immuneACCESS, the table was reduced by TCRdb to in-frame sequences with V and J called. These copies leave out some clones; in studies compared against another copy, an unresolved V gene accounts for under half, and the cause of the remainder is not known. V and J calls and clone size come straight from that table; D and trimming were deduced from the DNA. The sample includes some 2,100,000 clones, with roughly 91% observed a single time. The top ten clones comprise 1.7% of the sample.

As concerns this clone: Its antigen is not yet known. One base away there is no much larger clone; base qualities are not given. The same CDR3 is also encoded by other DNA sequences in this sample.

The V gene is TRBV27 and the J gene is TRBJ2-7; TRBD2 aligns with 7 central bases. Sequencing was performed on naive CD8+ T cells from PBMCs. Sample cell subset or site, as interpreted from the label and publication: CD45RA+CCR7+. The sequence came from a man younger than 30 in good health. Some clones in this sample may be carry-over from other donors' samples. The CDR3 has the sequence CASSWGGSYEQYF. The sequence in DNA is TGTGCCAGCAGTTGGGGGGGATCCTACGAGCAGTACTTC.